Below are 9 T cell receptor beta chains sequenced from a single sample in a study of identical twins. One entry per CDR3 protein, called by TCRdb with MiXCR from the 5' RACE reads. This table has approximately 470,000 distinct CDR3 sequences, approximately 15% appearing once. The data also belong to a second study, concerning yellow fever vaccine responses in identical twins.

The sample consisted of CD4+ T cells sorted from blood. Every receptor here comes from a woman in her late teens or twenties in good health.

The genes are TRBV2 and TRBJ2-1; 8 nucleotides line up with TRBD2. The CDR3 is 13 residues long. The germline V gene has CDR1 SNHLY and CDR2 FYNNEI. The trim removed 8 bases at V and 10 bases at J, leaving 10 bases unmatched. The DNA of the CDR3 is TGTGCCAGCGACGACGGGGGGGCCGGGGAGCAGTTCTTC. Its protein product is CASDDGGAGEQFF.

Turning to this clonotype: The junction shows a germline mismatch at one end, possibly a read error. V usage is TRBV2 and J usage is TRBJ2-1; D is ambiguous. From germline, CDR1 is SNHLY and CDR2 FYNNEI. There are 11 residues in the CDR3. In DNA form, the CDR3 reads TGTGCCAGCAATCGGGTCCAAACACTGCTCTTC. Protein sequence: CASNRVQTLLF.

The chain recombines TRBV12-5 with TRBJ2-2; TRBD1 is a possible D gene (6 bases). Trimming removed 6 bases from V and 3 bases from J, with 14 bases in between. The V gene's germline CDR1 is LGHNT and CDR2 FRNRAP. The CDR3 is 15 amino acids. CDR3 residues: CASGVGQGYTGELFF. The CDR3 DNA reads TGTGCTAGTGGGGTCGGGCAGGGGTACACCGGGGAGCTGTTTTTT.

This clonotype was seen a handful of times. The chain combines TRBV12-3 or TRBV12-4 with TRBJ1-5, with 7 bases fitting TRBD1. J was trimmed by 5 bases and V by 6 bases; bases with no gene match: 10. The CDR3 extends over 15 amino acids. This CDR3 is CASRPAGQRDQPQHF. The CDR3 DNA sequence: TGTGCCAGCAGGCCGGCGGGACAGAGGGATCAGCCCCAGCATTTT.

The chain joins TRBV10-3 to TRBJ2-1; 10 positions match TRBD1. The CDR3 length is 17 residues. Germline V gene data show CDR1 as ENHRY and CDR2 as SYGVKD. V dropped 5 bases and J dropped 5; count of bases not matched to a gene: 12. The CDR3 here is CAISRIRQGAGDNEQFF. CDR3 nucleotides: TGTGCCATCAGTCGAATCCGACAGGGGGCGGGGGACAATGAGCAGTTCTTC.

The chain joins TRBV6-1 to TRBJ2-5; TRBD2 agrees at 12 bases. Per the germline V gene, CDR1 is MNHNS and CDR2 is SASEGT. Unmatched junction bases numbered 9, after V lost 7 bases and J lost 6 bases. The CDR3 is 15 residues long. As DNA, the CDR3 is TGTGCCAGCAAGAGGACTAGCGGGACTGGGAAGACCCAGTACTTC. It translates to CASKRTSGTGKTQYF.

The chain joins TRBV5-5 to TRBJ1-3, with D hard to call. V gave up 0 bases and J gave up 2 bases, with 12 bases separating them. The CDR3 runs 16 residues. From germline, CDR1 is SGHKS and CDR2 YYEKEE (reference sequence). The DNA of the CDR3 is TGTGCCAGCAGCTTGGTGCCGGGGAAGACTGGAAACACCATATATTTT. Translated, it gives CASSLVPGKTGNTIYF.

The chain couples TRBV7-2 to TRBJ2-5, with 9 bases aligning to TRBD2. The germline gives CDR1 SGHTA, CDR2 FQGNSA. This CDR3 has 16 amino acids. Trimming took 5 bases from V and 4 from J; bases not matched to a gene: 11. DNA for the CDR3: TGTGCCAGCAGCCTTCAAATGGGACTAGCTGTAGAGACCCAGTACTTC. Its protein is CASSLQMGLAVETQYF.

The CDR3 sequence: CATSDYRSQETQYF. CDR3 in DNA: TGTGCCACCAGTGATTACAGGAGCCAAGAGACCCAGTACTTC. This chain connects TRBV24-1 to TRBJ2-5; D is perhaps TRBD1 (5 bases). V lost 2 bases, J lost 1 base, and 7 bases lay in between. The CDR3 is 14 residues long. Looked up from germline, CDR1 is KGHDR and CDR2 is SFDVKD.